The next 26 T cell receptor beta chains were all read from a single sample in a study of long-term antiretroviral therapy in people with HIV. The assay, immunoSEQ v3.0, was run at survey level. Here immunoSEQ multiplex PCR was the method, and the copy in TCRdb shows in-frame clones only, minus some. In the table there are about 39,000 clones, more than 80% of which are singletons. Material: unsorted PBMCs, obtained 3.1 years after starting antiretroviral therapy. Receptors originate from a woman aged 45-65 years with HIV.

The CDR3 loop reads CASSRTSGGETQYF. DNA for the CDR3: TGTGCCAGCAGCAGGACTAGCGGGGGGGAGACCCAGTACTTC. The chain links TRBV11-2 to TRBJ2-5; TRBD2 matches at 14 bases. The CDR3 extends over 14 amino acids. Germline V gene sequence: CDR1 SGHAT, CDR2 FQNNGV. V trimming: 5 bases; J trimming: 5 bases; junction bases outside the gene matches: 1.

This clone was seen a few times. The chain joins TRBV30 to TRBJ1-6; D not resolved. The V end was cut by 8 bases, the J end by 9 bases, with 11 bases between. This CDR3 has 11 residues. Germline V gene sequence: CDR1 GTSNPN, CDR2 SVGIG (reference sequence). The CDR3 is CAASETSPLHF. As DNA, the CDR3 is TGTGCCGCGTCAGAGACTTCACCCCTCCACTTT.

This chain joins TRBV19 and TRBJ2-3; TRBD1 might be the D (8 bases). Trimming removed 7 bases at V and 2 bases at J, with 13 bases between. Germline V gives CDR1 LNHDA, CDR2 SQIVND (reference sequence). This CDR3 region has 14 residues. CDR3 in DNA: TGTGCCAGTAAGCGGGGACAGGTCACAGATACGCAGTATTTT. This encodes CASKRGQVTDTQYF.

This sequence joins TRBV7-9 and TRBJ2-3; D gene unclear. The CDR3 totals 14 residues. The V gene lost 5 bases and the J gene lost 1 base, with 10 bases spanning the gap. CDR1 SEHNR and CDR2 FQNEAQ come from the germline V gene (reference sequence). The CDR3 DNA sequence: TGTGCCAGCAGCCGAGTGGCGGGCACAGATACGCAGTATTTT. Translating gives CASSRVAGTDTQYF.

The J gene is TRBJ1-6, the V gene TRBV30, with 10 bases matching TRBD1. V gave up 3 bases and J gave up 9 bases; unmatched junction bases: 14. CDR3 size: 17 residues. Germline-derived CDR1 and CDR2 are GTSNPN and SVGIG (reference sequence). The CDR3 nucleotides are TGTGCCTGGAGCCAACGGACAGGGGGGTATGATTCTTCACCCCTCCACTTT. This gives the protein CAWSQRTGGYDSSPLHF.

This chain links TRBV7-3 with TRBJ1-1; a weak D match, TRBD1 (6 bases). V was cut by 1 base and J by 2 bases, with 11 bases left in between. The CDR3 runs 15 residues. Germline V lookup: CDR1 SGHTA, CDR2 FQGTGA. This chain's CDR3 is CASSLKRGGNTEAFF. DNA for the CDR3: TGTGCCAGCAGCTTAAAACGAGGGGGTAACACTGAAGCTTTCTTT.

This chain uses TRBV27 with TRBJ1-6; possible D gene TRBD1, 6 bases. V was trimmed by 3 bases and J by 8 bases, leaving 11 bases between them. Per germline, CDR1 MNHEY and CDR2 SMNVEV (reference sequence). There are 14 residues in the CDR3. The CDR3 nucleotides read TGTGCCAGCAGTTTCGGACAGTCTTATTCACCCCTCCACTTT. As protein: CASSFGQSYSPLHF.

The V call is TRBV30, the J call TRBJ1-1, with D tentatively TRBD1 (5 bases). Trimming took 3 bases from V and 6 from J, leaving 20 bases between them. The CDR3 has 15 residues. Germline CDR1 GTSNPN, CDR2 SVGIG (reference sequence). CDR3 sequence: CAWRGRQGGKAEAFF. The DNA of the CDR3 is TGTGCCTGGAGGGGTCGGCAGGGCGGTAAGGCTGAAGCTTTCTTT.

The V gene is TRBV5-4, the J gene TRBJ2-7; TRBD1 matches 7 bases. CDR1 is SGHNT, CDR2 YYREEE, per germline (reference sequence). The CDR3 contains 13 residues. Unmatched junction bases numbered 6, after V lost 4 bases and J lost 5 bases. CDR3 in amino acids: CASSPGQAHEQYF. The DNA for the CDR3 is TGTGCCAGCAGCCCTGGACAGGCCCACGAGCAGTACTTC. Full variable domain (outside the CDR3, taken from reference TRBV5-4 and TRBJ2-7): ETGVTQSPTHLIKTRGQQVTLRCSSQSGHNTVSWYQQALGQGPQFIFQYYREEENGRGNFPPRFSGLQFPNYSSELNVNALELDDSALYLCASSPGQAHEQYFGPGTRLTVT.

The chain carries TRBV7-2 and TRBJ2-1; 8 nucleotides agree with TRBD1. The J segment lost 8 bases and the V segment lost 4 bases, leaving 7 bases of the junction unmatched. Germline lookup yields CDR1 SGHTA and CDR2 FQGNSA. This CDR3 comprises 14 residues. The CDR3 is CASSSPDREDEQFF. The CDR3 region has the DNA TGTGCCAGCAGCTCCCCGGACAGGGAGGATGAGCAGTTCTTC.

This chain uses TRBV7-9 with TRBJ1-1; D is possibly TRBD1 (6 bases). Germline loops: CDR1 SEHNR, CDR2 FQNEAQ (reference sequence). The CDR3 has 13 residues. The V gene lost 6 bases and the J gene lost 6 bases, with 14 bases spanning the gap. CDR3 sequence (DNA): TGTGCCAGCAGACCTACAGGGTTCGCTGAAGCTTTCTTT. It yields the protein CASRPTGFAEAFF.

The V and J genes are TRBV4-3 and TRBJ2-1, with D possibly matching TRBD2 (7 bases). V was pared by 2 bases and J by 2 bases, with 10 bases between. Per the germline V gene, CDR1 is LGHNA and CDR2 is YSLEER. The CDR3 is 15 residues long. For the CDR3, the DNA is TGCGCCAGCAGCCAAAACGGGGGGCCCTACAATGAGCAGTTCTTC. The encoded protein is CASSQNGGPYNEQFF.

Only a few counts were recorded for this clone. J is TRBJ1-3 and V is TRBV4-2; D gene uncertain. Looked up from germline, CDR1 is LGHNA and CDR2 is YNFKEQ. Trimming stripped 1 base from V and 3 bases from J, with 13 bases between. The CDR3 has 16 amino acids. CDR3 bases: TGTGCCAGCAGCCAAGCTGGCAGTCTTTTTGGAAACACCATATATTTT. Translating it yields CASSQAGSLFGNTIYF.

The sample holds one count of this clone. The chain employs TRBV10-3 and TRBJ2-1; TRBD1 matches at 11 bases. Germline V lookup: CDR1 ENHRY, CDR2 SYGVKD. The CDR3 runs 17 residues. J was trimmed by 8 bases and V by 6 bases; bases with no gene match: 15. CDR3 residues: CAISERRGQGAFDEQFF. The CDR3 DNA is TGTGCCATCAGCGAACGGCGAGGACAGGGGGCGTTTGATGAGCAGTTCTTC.

V gene TRBV6-5 combines with J gene TRBJ2-7; 7 bases align to TRBD1. Germline assignment: CDR1 MNHEY and CDR2 SVGAGI. The V segment lost 2 bases and the J segment 4 bases; nucleotides outside the gene matches: 5. This CDR3 has 14 residues. CDR3: CASSYDRAPYEQYF. The DNA for the CDR3 is TGTGCCAGCAGTTACGACAGGGCCCCTTACGAGCAGTACTTC.

This clone showed up just a few times. This chain links TRBV7-9 with TRBJ1-6, with 7 positions matching TRBD1. The CDR3 loop spans 16 amino acids. Looked up from germline, CDR1 is SEHNR and CDR2 is FQNEAQ (reference sequence). With V trimmed by 4 bases and J by 6 bases, 9 bases remained unmatched. The CDR3 sequence: CASSYVGAGGNSPLHF. The CDR3 region has the DNA TGTGCCAGCAGCTACGTAGGTGCAGGGGGTAATTCACCCCTCCACTTT.

The chain employs TRBV4-3 and TRBJ2-2; D unclear. Trimming left V 3 bases short and J 6 bases short, with 5 bases between. The CDR3 extends over 12 amino acids. Germline CDR1 and CDR2: LGHNA and YSLEER. CDR3 nucleotides: TGCGCCAGCAGCCAGGACCCCGGGGAGCTGTTTTTT. Translated, it gives CASSQDPGELFF.

The V gene is TRBV25-1, the J gene TRBJ2-1; 13 positions agree with TRBD2. Germline V CDR1 and CDR2: MGHDK, SYGVNS. Trimming at V came to 6 bases and at J to 7 bases, leaving 3 bases not matched to a gene. CDR3 length: 14 amino acids. The CDR3 DNA reads as TGTGCCAGCAGACTAGCGGGGGGGTGGAATGAGCAGTTCTTC. As protein: CASRLAGGWNEQFF.

This clone turned up a few times. The V call is TRBV10-3, the J call TRBJ1-6; D remains ambiguous. The germline V gene has CDR1 ENHRY and CDR2 SYGVKD. This CDR3 has 15 amino acids. The DNA for the CDR3 is TGTGCGACGTTATCGCGGGTAGACTATAATTCACCCCTCCACTTT. This sequence encodes CATLSRVDYNSPLHF.

V usage is TRBV19 and J usage is TRBJ2-5, with D uncertain. This CDR3 comprises 13 residues. V shed 3 bases and J shed 7 bases, with 12 bases lying between them. Germline V CDR1 and CDR2: LNHDA, SQIVND (reference sequence). The CDR3 nucleotides are TGTGCCAGTAGTATTTTGTCCCAGCGGACCCAGTACTTC. Translation gives CASSILSQRTQYF.

This clone appeared once. CDR3: CASSIPGGQETQYF. Here the CDR3 DNA reads TGTGCCAGCAGCATCCCAGGGGGCCAAGAGACCCAGTACTTC. The rearrangement uses TRBV5-5 and TRBJ2-5; 7 nucleotides align to TRBD1. J gave up 1 base and V 4 bases, and 4 bases lay outside the gene matches. The CDR3 runs to 14 residues. Germline CDR1 reads SGHKS; CDR2 reads YYEKEE (reference sequence).

The chain couples TRBV16 to TRBJ1-1; possibly TRBD1 for D (5 bases). The CDR3 length is 17 residues. Trimming took 1 base from V and 7 from J, leaving 22 bases between them. The germline gives CDR1 KGHSY, CDR2 FQNENV. CDR3 DNA: TGTGCCAGCAGCCAATTTATCGCGGGGCGCCGGGTGAGTGAAGCTTTCTTT. As protein: CASSQFIAGRRVSEAFF.

The V gene is TRBV6-6, the J gene TRBJ1-1; D remains ambiguous. Germline CDR1 is MNHNY and CDR2 is SVGAGI (reference sequence). CDR3 size: 12 residues. Trimming left V 9 bases short and J 0 bases short, with 8 bases between. Here the CDR3 reads CASLSLNTEAFF. The CDR3 DNA follows: TGTGCCAGTCTCTCCTTGAACACTGAAGCTTTCTTT.

The genes are TRBV4-1 and TRBJ1-1; no definite D call. The CDR3 totals 16 residues. The germline CDR1 and CDR2 sequences are MGHRA and YSYEKL. V lost 2 bases to trimming and J lost 4 bases, with 17 bases between them. The CDR3 loop reads CASSQRPFEKVTEAFF. DNA for the CDR3: TGCGCCAGCAGCCAAAGACCGTTCGAGAAAGTCACTGAAGCTTTCTTT.

The CDR3 is CASSGTTGGIGNTIYF. The CDR3 DNA reads as TGTGCCAGCAGTGGTACGACAGGGGGCATTGGAAACACCATATATTTT. This chain connects TRBV2 to TRBJ1-3; 10 nucleotides align to TRBD1. The germline CDR1 and CDR2 sequences are SNHLY and FYNNEI. V shed 4 bases, J shed 3 bases, and the junction held 6 bases outside the gene matches. The CDR3 spans 16 residues.

The rearrangement links TRBV28 to TRBJ1-2, with D possibly matching TRBD1 (6 bases). V lost 3 bases to trimming and J lost 6 bases, with 20 bases between them. The CDR3 consists of 16 residues. From germline, CDR1 is MDHEN and CDR2 SYDVKM. CDR3: CASSFVTGHIWDGYTF. As DNA, the CDR3 is TGTGCCAGCAGTTTTGTGACAGGCCATATTTGGGATGGCTACACCTTC.